Listed here are 9 T cell receptor beta chains from one sample, sequenced in a study of T cells in Graves' hyperthyroidism and ophthalmopathy. Amplified TCR beta CDR3 regions derived from RNA transcripts. The study used the HTBI primer set for a first-round RT-PCR of the TCR CDR3. MiXCR was run by TCRdb on the multiplex PCR reads, yielding one entry per CDR3 protein. The sample shows 500,000 to 550,000 distinct CDR3 sequences, just under 20% of them seen only once. Sample: blood. Source of these receptors: a man aged 40-55 years with Graves' ophthalmopathy.

This clonotype was recorded a few times. The chain recombines TRBV12-3 or TRBV12-4 with TRBJ1-2, with D uncertain. Trimming shortened V by 6 bases and J by 2 bases, and 13 bases separated the two germline ends. The CDR3 totals 14 residues. This CDR3 reads CASRWRESNYGYTF. As DNA, the CDR3 is TGTGCCAGCAGGTGGAGGGAGTCAAACTATGGCTACACCTTC.

The J gene is TRBJ2-1, the V gene TRBV9; TRBD2 matches 14 bases. From germline, CDR1 is SGDLS and CDR2 YYNGEE. The CDR3 contains 19 residues. With 3 bases clipped from V and 0 bases from J, the junction kept 8 bases outside the gene matches. CDR3 in amino acids: CASSGRTSGGPHSYNEQFF. The CDR3 DNA reads as TGTGCCAGCAGCGGACGGACTAGCGGGGGGCCCCACTCCTACAATGAGCAGTTCTTC.

The chain couples TRBV18 to TRBJ2-1; D gene ambiguous. With 1 base removed from V and 2 bases from J, the gap between germline ends came to 6 bases. The CDR3 covers 14 residues. Germline values: CDR1 KGHSH, CDR2 LQKENI. CDR3 protein: CASSPRATYNEQFF. CDR3 bases: TGTGCCAGCTCACCACGTGCCACCTACAATGAGCAGTTCTTC. Full variable domain (outside the CDR3, taken from reference TRBV18 and TRBJ2-1): NAGVMQNPRHLVRRRGQEARLRCSPMKGHSHVYWYRQLPEEGLKFMVYLQKENIIDESGMPKERFSAEFPKEGPSILRIQQVVRGDSAAYFCASSPRATYNEQFFGPGTRLTVL.

The CDR3 DNA reads TGCAGTGCCATAGGGAGCTCCTATAATTCACCCCTCCACTTT. Protein product: CSAIGSSYNSPLHF. The chain uses TRBV20-1 and TRBJ1-6; the D is unclear. The CDR3 has 14 residues. V was trimmed by 6 bases and J by 0 bases, leaving 9 bases between them. CDR1 is DFQATT, CDR2 SNEGSKA, per germline (reference sequence).

This clonotype was detected a few times. The chain couples TRBV6-1 to TRBJ1-1; D gene ambiguous. In germline, CDR1 is MNHNS, CDR2 SASEGT. The CDR3 has 14 residues. V was shortened by 6 bases and J by 0 bases, with 11 bases between the two germline ends. The CDR3 spells CASRVSPMNTEAFF. CDR3 DNA sequence: TGTGCCAGCAGGGTCAGCCCCATGAACACTGAAGCTTTCTTT.

Regarding this clonotype: A much larger clone differs by one base, so this may be a read error. The rearrangement uses TRBV11-3 and TRBJ2-7; 10 bases are shared with TRBD1. Looked up from germline, CDR1 is SGHNT and CDR2 is YENEEA. The CDR3 covers 14 residues. In nucleotides, the CDR3 is TGTGCCAGCAGCGCGGGACAGGGGCCCTACGAGCAGCACTTC. Its protein is CASSAGQGPYEQHF. Using reference TRBV11-3 and TRBJ2-7 for the parts outside the CDR3, the full variable domain is EAGVVQSPRYKIIEKKQPVAFWCNPISGHNTLYWYLQNLGQGPELLIRYENEEAVDDSQLPKDRFSAERLKGVDSTLKIQPAELGDSAVYLCASSAGQGPYEQHFGPGTRLTVT.

This clonotype was detected only a few times. The chain is built from TRBV12-3 or TRBV12-4 and TRBJ1-6; perhaps TRBD1 as D (5 bases). The CDR3 is 14 amino acids. V lost 5 bases and J 6 bases, leaving 11 bases between the germline ends. The CDR3 region has the DNA TGTGCCAGCAGTAAGCAGGGTGTTAATTCACCCCTCCACTTT. Its protein product is CASSKQGVNSPLHF.

CDR3 amino acids: CASSRVRDGQETQYF. Written as DNA, the CDR3 is TGTGCCAGCAGCCGGGTCAGGGATGGTCAGGAGACCCAGTACTTC. The chain combines TRBV3-1 with TRBJ2-5, with a weak D call TRBD1 (5 bases). From germline, CDR1 is LGHDT and CDR2 YNNKEL (reference sequence). The CDR3 has 15 residues. Trimming removed 4 bases from V and 5 bases from J, with 17 bases in between.

In its sample, this clonotype was seen a few times. The chain recombines TRBV27 with TRBJ2-2; D might be TRBD2 (6 bases). The germline gives CDR1 MNHEY, CDR2 SMNVEV (reference sequence). CDR3 length equals 15 residues. V lost 3 bases to trimming and J lost 5 bases, with 13 bases between them. The CDR3 spells CASSFRRAGTGELFF. The CDR3 DNA is TGTGCCAGCAGTTTCAGGAGGGCCGGAACCGGGGAGCTGTTTTTT.